This entry features one T cell receptor beta chain sequence. Its cognate antigen is unknown. The length of the CDR3 is 14 residues. In the PCR, 60 Vbeta and 13 Jbeta primers were used. TCRdb's table, derived via immunoSEQ multiplex PCR, lists solely in-frame clones and lacks some. The sample records about 160,000 clones, around 80% being singletons. This sample is part of a study of cytomegalovirus exposure and HLA in healthy donors. Study conclusions and caveats: Rarity characterized most TCR sequences, yet some public TCRs appeared in many donors.

The V gene is TRBV21-1, the J gene TRBJ1-5; the table calls TRBD1, which could not be checked here. TRBV21-1 is classified as a pseudogene. The clonotype comes from a male donor in good health and CMV-seronegative. The sample comprised PBMCs. CDR3 protein: CASSMTENYQPQHF. DNA for the CDR3: TGTGCCAGCAGCATGACAGAGAATTATCAGCCCCAGCATTTT.